This T cell receptor beta chain was identified in a study of identical twins. The study, taken as a whole, reports: Twin pairs' shared out-of-frame alpha sequences were enriched in low generation probability. Cord blood's abundant beta clonotypes had fewer insertions, unlike memory repertoires. Beta out-of-frame sequences displayed a weaker excess of sharing between twins.

Concerning this clonotype itself: As yet, its antigen is unknown.

CDR3 length: 18 residues. V gave up 5 bases and J gave up 5 bases; unmatched junction bases: 15. Per germline, CDR1 MNHEY and CDR2 SVGEGT. A universal primer site was created by template switching, with the cDNA bearing unique molecular identifiers. TCRdb processed the 5' RACE reads anew with MiXCR; each CDR3 protein has one entry. Of around 530,000 distinct CDR3 sequences in the sample, roughly 15% were seen once. This same sample was also taken into another study, of yellow fever vaccine responses in identical twins.

This rearrangement joins TRBV6-2 or TRBV6-3 to TRBJ2-2; 9 bases are shared with TRBD1. Sequencing input: CD4+ T cells sorted from blood. The sequence was collected from a woman under 30 in good health. The CDR3 is CASSLPRGQGRNTGELFF. CDR3 nucleotides: TGTGCCAGCAGTCTCCCTCGGGGACAGGGAAGAAATACCGGGGAGCTGTTTTTT.